This is a list of T cell receptor beta chains from one sample in a study of T cell repertoires in cytomegalovirus infection. TCRdb analysed the reads with MiXCR anew, one entry per CDR3 protein. The sample consists of more than 75,000 distinct CDR3 sequences, more than 3.5% of them appearing once. Sample: PBMCs. The receptors originated from a human donor in good health (CMV status not recorded). Some clones in this sample may be carry-over from other donors' samples. Both conserved end residues are part of each CDR3. D genes are given only for firm matches. Rows may omit the clone size; those that give it use once, few, many or a size class.

V	J	D	size	DNA	CDR3
TRBV20-1	TRBJ1-6	TRBD1	many	TGCAGTGCTAGTCTTCTCGGACAGGGAGGCTACAATTCACCCCTCCACTTT	CSASLLGQGGYNSPLHF
TRBV7-2	TRBJ1-5	TRBD1	many	TGTGCCAGCAGTGACAGGGGCCCTTATAGCAATCAGCCCCAGCATTTT	CASSDRGPYSNQPQHF
TRBV5-1	TRBJ1-2	NA	many	TGCGCCAGCAGCTTGGGTCAAGGGGTCTATGGCTACACCTTC	CASSLGQGVYGYTF
TRBV7-2	TRBJ1-1	TRBD1	many	TGTGCCAGCAGCTTAGCGACAGGGTTCCGCCTCAACACTGAAGCTTTCTTT	CASSLATGFRLNTEAFF
TRBV6-5	TRBJ2-5	NA	few	TGTGCCAGCAGTAGGACAAGACAAGAGACCCAGTACTTC	CASSRTRQETQYF
TRBV7-2	TRBJ1-1	TRBD1	many	TGTGCCAGCAGCTTAGGGACAGGGTCTGAAGCTTTCTTT	CASSLGTGSEAFF
TRBV28	TRBJ1-1	NA	many	TGTGCCAGCAGTCCCCGGCACAGGAACACTGAAGCTTTCTTT	CASSPRHRNTEAFF
TRBV12-3/TRBV12-4	TRBJ2-7	NA	many	TGTGCCAGCCGCCGAATCTATTCGTCCGAGCAGTACTTC	CASRRIYSSEQYF
TRBV2	TRBJ1-2	NA	many	TGTGCCAGCAGTACAAGGGGCTCAAGGAATGGCTACACCTTC	CASSTRGSRNGYTF
TRBV19	TRBJ1-2	NA	many	TGTGCCAGTAGTATCGGAACAGGGTGGAACTATGGCTACACCTTC	CASSIGTGWNYGYTF
TRBV7-2	TRBJ1-4	NA	many	TGTGCCAGCAGCCGCCTCGGGGCGGTGAGCGAAAAACTGTTTTTT	CASSRLGAVSEKLFF
TRBV5-1	TRBJ2-3	NA	NA	TGCGCCTGCAGCTTGAAACAGGGAGGCACAGATACGAAGTATTTT	CACSLKQGGTDTKYF
TRBV7-4	TRBJ2-4	TRBD2	many	TGTGCCAGCAGCAATCCCGGGACTACCAAAAACATTCAGTACTTC	CASSNPGTTKNIQYF
TRBV5-4	TRBJ1-6	TRBD1	many	TGTGCCAGCAGTCCTCAGGGGGCTCGGTGGGATTCACCCCTCCACTTT	CASSPQGARWDSPLHF
TRBV7-2	TRBJ2-3	TRBD2	many	TGTGCCAGCAGCGTAAGCGGGGCCATACCCCGCAATACGCAGTATTTT	CASSVSGAIPRNTQYF
TRBV6-1	TRBJ1-2	NA	many	TGTGCCAGCAGTGGGGACGGCTTCTCCTCTGGCTACACCTTC	CASSGDGFSSGYTF
TRBV14	TRBJ1-1	NA	many	TGTGCCAGCAGATTAAAGACAGGGAACACTGAAGCTTTCTTT	CASRLKTGNTEAFF
TRBV4-1	TRBJ2-1	TRBD2	many	TGCGCCAGCAGCCAAGTGGGACTAGCGGGGCGCTACCACACCTACAATGAGCAGTTCTTC	CASSQVGLAGRYHTYNEQFF
TRBV6-2/TRBV6-3	TRBJ2-2	TRBD1	NA	TGTGCCAGCAGTACCGGACAGGGGATCCCCGGGGAGCTGTTTTTT	CASSTGQGIPGELFF
TRBV27	TRBJ1-1	NA	many	TGTGCCAGCAGTTCACAGGGCACTGAAGCTTTCTTT	CASSSQGTEAFF
TRBV6-2/TRBV6-3	TRBJ2-1	NA	many	TGTGCCAGCAGTTACTCTAGTCGGGACTACAATGAGCAGTTCTTC	CASSYSSRDYNEQFF
TRBV10-3	TRBJ1-2	TRBD1	many	TGTGCCATCAGTGAGGCCGGGACAGGGCTTATCTATGGCTACACCTTC	CAISEAGTGLIYGYTF
TRBV30	TRBJ2-3	NA	NA	TGTGCCTGGAGTACAGGCAGCACAGATACGCAGTATTTT	CAWSTGSTDTQYF
TRBV7-9	TRBJ1-2	NA	many	TGTGCCAGCAGCTTATCAGGGTCCGGGGGCTACACCTTC	CASSLSGSGGYTF
TRBV28	TRBJ2-3	NA	many	TGTGCCAGCAGTTTATTAACTCGTATGGCAGATACGCAGTATTTT	CASSLLTRMADTQYF
TRBV28	TRBJ2-3	TRBD1	many	TGTGCCAGTACTCCGGGACAGGGGACAGATACGCAGTATTTT	CASTPGQGTDTQYF
TRBV6-6	TRBJ2-5	NA	many	TGTGCCAGCAGTCAGGGACAAGAGACCCAGTACTTC	CASSQGQETQYF
TRBV5-6	TRBJ2-5	NA	many	TGTGCCAGCAGCTTGGTCGGGTCAGAGACCCAGTACTTC	CASSLVGSETQYF
TRBV7-2	TRBJ1-4	NA	many	TGTGCCAGCAGCTTTGCTAGGGGAAATGAAAAACTGTTTTTT	CASSFARGNEKLFF
TRBV6-1	TRBJ2-3	TRBD2	many	TGTGCCAGCAGTGAAGATGAAGGCGGGACTACCACAGATACGCAGTATTTT	CASSEDEGGTTTDTQYF
TRBV5-1	TRBJ2-3	TRBD2	many	TGCGCCAGCAGCTTCTCCGGGACTAGCGGGGGGTACAGCACAGATACGCAGTATTTT	CASSFSGTSGGYSTDTQYF
TRBV28	TRBJ1-2	NA	many	TGTGCCAGCAGTTTAACCCGCTATGGCTACACCTTC	CASSLTRYGYTF
TRBV10-3	TRBJ1-1	NA	many	TGTGCCATCAGTGAGTCTAACAGGGTCGACACTGAAGCTTTCTTT	CAISESNRVDTEAFF
TRBV5-5	TRBJ1-1	NA	many	TGTGTCAGCAGCTTGGCTCAGGGAAGGGGAGTGAACACTGAAGCTTTCTTT	CVSSLAQGRGVNTEAFF
TRBV5-4	TRBJ2-7	NA	many	TGTGCCAGCACCTGGGCAGGGGGGCCGTACGAGCAGTACTTC	CASTWAGGPYEQYF
TRBV6-2/TRBV6-3	TRBJ2-1	NA	many	TGTGCCAGCAGTACGAGCTCCTACAATGAGCAGTTCTTC	CASSTSSYNEQFF
TRBV11-2	TRBJ2-3	NA	many	TGTGCCAGCAGCTTCCAACTGGGCCGATCGGGAGATACGCAGTATTTT	CASSFQLGRSGDTQYF
TRBV20-1	TRBJ2-3	NA	many	TGCAGTGCTAAAGGGGAGAGCACAGATACGCAGTATTTT	CSAKGESTDTQYF
TRBV29-1	TRBJ1-1	NA	many	TGCAGCGTTGAATCTAGAGGACAGCGGGTATTTTTT	CSVESRGQRVFF
TRBV28	TRBJ1-4	TRBD1	many	TGTGCCAGCACCCGACAGGGTACTGAAAAACTGTTTTTT	CASTRQGTEKLFF
TRBV12-3/TRBV12-4	TRBJ1-1	NA	many	TGTGCCAGCAGCCTGAGCAGGGCCACTGAAGCTTTCTTT	CASSLSRATEAFF
TRBV19	TRBJ2-7	TRBD2	many	TGTGCCAGTAGTATCTCTAGCGGGGTCGTCTACGAGCAGTACTTC	CASSISSGVVYEQYF
TRBV27	TRBJ2-1	TRBD1	many	TGTGCCAGCAGGGATGGGACAGGGGCCTACAATGAGCAGTTCTTC	CASRDGTGAYNEQFF
TRBV28	TRBJ2-5	NA	many	TGTGCCAGCAGCGGATTCTACCAAGAGACCCAGTACTTC	CASSGFYQETQYF
TRBV6-1	TRBJ2-1	TRBD2	many	TGTGCCAGCAGTGAAGGTTTAAGAGGACTAGGACTCAGCAATGAGCAGTTCTTC	CASSEGLRGLGLSNEQFF
TRBV12-3/TRBV12-4	TRBJ2-5	NA	many	TGTGCCAGCAGTTTCCAGGGAGGCGAGACCCAGTACTTC	CASSFQGGETQYF
TRBV7-9	TRBJ2-1	NA	many	TGTGCCAGCAGCTCCACCTCGGGGGATGAGCAGTTCTTC	CASSSTSGDEQFF
TRBV29-1	TRBJ1-5	TRBD1	NA	TGCAGCGCTGGACAGGGCAATCAGCCCCAGCATTTT	CSAGQGNQPQHF
TRBV12-3/TRBV12-4	TRBJ1-4	NA	many	TGTGCCAGCAGTTCTCTTGCCGATGAAAAACTGTTTTTT	CASSSLADEKLFF
TRBV7-2	TRBJ1-1	TRBD1	many	TGTGCCAGTTTCCAGGGGGCAACTGAAGCTTTCTTT	CASFQGATEAFF
TRBV14	TRBJ2-1	NA	many	TGTGCCAGCAGCCGACAAGGGCTTTACAATGAGCAGTTCTTC	CASSRQGLYNEQFF
TRBV7-9	TRBJ1-1	NA	many	TGTGCCAGCAGCTTAAGTGATCGGAACACTGAAGCTTTCTTT	CASSLSDRNTEAFF
TRBV7-3	TRBJ2-3	TRBD2	many	TGTGCCAGCAGCCCGGGGGGGCCAGGAGATACGCAGTATTTT	CASSPGGPGDTQYF